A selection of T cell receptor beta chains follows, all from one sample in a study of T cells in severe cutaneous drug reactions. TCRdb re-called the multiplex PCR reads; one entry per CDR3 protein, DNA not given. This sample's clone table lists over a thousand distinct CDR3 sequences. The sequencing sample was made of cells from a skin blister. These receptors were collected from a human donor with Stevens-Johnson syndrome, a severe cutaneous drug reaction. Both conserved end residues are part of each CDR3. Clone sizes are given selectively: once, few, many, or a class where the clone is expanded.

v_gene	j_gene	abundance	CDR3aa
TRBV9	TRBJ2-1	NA	CASSVRDAAYNEQFF
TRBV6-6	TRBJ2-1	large	CASSRTGQGNNEQFF
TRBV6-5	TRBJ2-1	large	CASTGLAGSDEQFF
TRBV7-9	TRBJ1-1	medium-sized	CASSVRPLGLNTEAFF
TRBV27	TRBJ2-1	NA	CASSLFDRDVNEQFF
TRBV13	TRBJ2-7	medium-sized	CASSLRGLTYEQYF
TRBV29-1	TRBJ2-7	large	CSGAGTNSYEQYF
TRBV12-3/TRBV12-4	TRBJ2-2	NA	CASSYEGQFGTGELFF
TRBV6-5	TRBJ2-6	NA	CASSPVGGANVLTF
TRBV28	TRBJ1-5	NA	CASSLSAGKQPQHF
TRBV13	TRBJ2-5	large	CASRAAGLQETQYF
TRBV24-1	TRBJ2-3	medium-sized	CATSEPGQGTDTQYF
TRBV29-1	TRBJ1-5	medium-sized	CSVGYGRNQPQHF
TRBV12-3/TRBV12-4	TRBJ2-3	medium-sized	CASSLGLAELGGTQYF
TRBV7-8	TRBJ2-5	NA	CASSSSPGLGKETQYF
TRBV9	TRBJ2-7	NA	CASSTHSGSSGSVYEQYF
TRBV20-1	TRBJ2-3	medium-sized	CSARGSASTDTQYF
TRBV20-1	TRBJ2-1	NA	CSALPGGNYEQFF